The clone carrying this T cell receptor (beta chain) showed up just once. Its specificity is unknown. The CDR3 is 16 amino acids. CDR1 is SGHRS and CDR2 is YFSETQ in the germline V gene. V lost 3 bases to trimming and J lost 3 bases; unmatched junction nucleotides: 1. These data belong to a study of shared clonotypes between healthy human individuals. Genomic DNA of every subset was divided equally among multiple immunoSEQ plates. The method was immunoSEQ multiplex PCR; TCRdb's version includes in-frame clones alone and lacks a portion of them. This sample has about 680,000 clones, with less than 80% found just once. Overall study findings and caveats: As a rule, naive subsets had a larger estimated richness than memory subsets. Several donors held approximately 4.5% of naive CD4 clonotypes in common. Since donors were few, the genetic and exposure-history diversity represented was limited.

The sequence was collected from a woman in her twenties or thirties in good health. Sequenced input: memory CD4+ T cells sorted from blood. Subset specified: CD45RA-negative fraction. This chain joins TRBV5-1 and TRBJ2-1, with 15 positions matching TRBD2. CDR3 loop: CASSWGLAGGYNEQFF. CDR3 coding DNA: TGCGCCAGCAGCTGGGGACTAGCGGGGGGCTACAATGAGCAGTTCTTC.